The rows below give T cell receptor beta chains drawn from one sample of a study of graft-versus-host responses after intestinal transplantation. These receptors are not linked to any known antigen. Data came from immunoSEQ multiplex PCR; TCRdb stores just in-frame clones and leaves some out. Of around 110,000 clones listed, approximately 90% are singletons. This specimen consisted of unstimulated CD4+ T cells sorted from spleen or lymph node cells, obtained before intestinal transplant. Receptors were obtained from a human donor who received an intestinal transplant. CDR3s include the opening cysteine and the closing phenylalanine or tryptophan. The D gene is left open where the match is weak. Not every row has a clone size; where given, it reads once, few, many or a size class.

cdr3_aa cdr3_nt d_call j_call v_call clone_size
CASSSRQGGPDEQYF TGTGCCAGCAGCTCTCGACAGGGGGGTCCCGACGAGCAGTACTTC TRBD1 TRBJ2-7 TRBV7-8 -
CASSYSNRGLSDTQYF TGTGCCAGCAGTTACTCGAACAGGGGCCTTAGTGATACGCAGTATTTT TRBD1 TRBJ2-3 TRBV6-5 once
CASSLVSGSNQPQHF TGTGCCAGCAGCTTGGTATCAGGATCTAATCAGCCCCAGCATTTT - TRBJ1-5 TRBV7-8 -
CASSRGGNTEAFF TGTGCCAGCAGTAGGGGGGGGAACACTGAAGCTTTCTTT - TRBJ1-1 TRBV6-5 -
CASSLEGSGSVEQYF TGCGCCAGCAGCTTGGAGGGTAGCGGGAGCGTCGAGCAGTACTTC TRBD2 TRBJ2-7 TRBV5-1 once
CASSSYGLAGIYEQYF TGTGCCAGCAGCTCGTATGGGCTAGCGGGGATTTACGAGCAGTACTTC TRBD2 TRBJ2-7 TRBV7-2 -
CATSRLADNEQFF TGTGCCACCAGCAGACTAGCGGATAATGAGCAGTTCTTC TRBD2 TRBJ2-1 TRBV15 -
CASSSPTSASYEQYF TGTGCCAGCAGTTCCCCGACTAGCGCTTCCTACGAGCAGTACTTC TRBD2 TRBJ2-7 TRBV27 -
CSVVGGIMNTEAFF TGCAGCGTTGTGGGGGGGATCATGAACACTGAAGCTTTCTTT - TRBJ1-1 TRBV29-1 -
CAWKTGAQTGYTF TGTGCCTGGAAGACAGGGGCCCAAACAGGCTACACCTTC TRBD1 TRBJ1-2 TRBV30 few